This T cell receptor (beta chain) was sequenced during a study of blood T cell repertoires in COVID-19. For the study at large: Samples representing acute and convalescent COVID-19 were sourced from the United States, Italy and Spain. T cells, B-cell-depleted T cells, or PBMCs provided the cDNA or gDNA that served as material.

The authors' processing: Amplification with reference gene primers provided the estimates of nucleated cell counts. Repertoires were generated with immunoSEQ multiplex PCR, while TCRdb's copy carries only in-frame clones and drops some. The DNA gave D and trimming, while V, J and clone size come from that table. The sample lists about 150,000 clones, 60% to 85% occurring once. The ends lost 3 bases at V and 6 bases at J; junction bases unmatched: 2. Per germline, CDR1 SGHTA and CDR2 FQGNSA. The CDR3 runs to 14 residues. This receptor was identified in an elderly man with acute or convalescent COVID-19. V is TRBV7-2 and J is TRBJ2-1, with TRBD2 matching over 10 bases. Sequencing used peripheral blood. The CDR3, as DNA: TGTGCCAGCAGCTTCCGGACTAGCGGCAATGAGCAGTTCTTC. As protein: CASSFRTSGNEQFF.